These T cell receptor beta chains were read from a single sample in a study of blood T cell repertoires in COVID-19. The method was immunoSEQ multiplex PCR; TCRdb's version includes in-frame clones alone and lacks a portion of them. Of roughly 130,000 clones in the sample, about four fifths were seen once. Sequences were obtained from peripheral blood. All receptors come from a man in his forties or fifties with active or convalescent COVID-19. The CDR3 runs from the conserved cysteine through the conserved F or W.

TRBV7-8 CASSSLPGLAGGVETQYF
TRBV11-3 CASSLQGYEQYF
TRBV18 CASSPPEGAAKNIQYF
TRBV5-8 CASTGGFSTDTQYF
TRBV27 CASSSLERGSYEQYF
TRBV19 CASSIPLGGGRSGYTF
TRBV30 CAWSNSRVQYF
TRBV19 CASSLTPGQGAPVGELFF
TRBV7-2 CASSPWGSLNTEAFF
TRBV27 CASSLLGMGTGDEQYF
TRBV19 CASSMREANEQFF
TRBV10-2 CASRDRGRITTGELFF
TRBV6-6 CASSRGQEAFF
TRBV6-5 CASSTDRADGYTF
TRBV18 CASSPGLARDTQYF
TRBV7-3 CASSLQRGGQYEQYF
TRBV6-5 CASSYSAINYGYTF
TRBV2 CAGQGSAGNTIYF
TRBV28 CASRHRDRELQPQHF
TRBV5-1 CASSGGHPQETQYF
TRBV14 CASSLSAASGGVYNEQFF
TRBV5-4 CASSTGQAGSSYEQYF
TRBV10-3 CATQGMNTEAFF
TRBV27 CASSPNSGQGLGYTF
TRBV7-9 CASSLEPYGYTF
TRBV11-1 CASSLSGTNSYEQYF
TRBV23-1 CASIKAAGLPTPDEQYF
TRBV6-2/TRBV6-3 CASSSSTGRNQPQHF
TRBV2 CASSAPPGLAGGNEQFF
TRBV12-3/TRBV12-4 CATGTSVETQYF
TRBV6-5 CASKGEGYTF
TRBV6-5 CASSYSSSRGSYEQYF
TRBV6-1 CASSEGSGLAGGRQETQYF
TRBV11-3 CASSLDRGEQFF
TRBV12-3/TRBV12-4 CASSYRNTEAFF
TRBV7-9 CASSLQGINTIYF
TRBV5-1 CASSLFDGRNEQFF
TRBV3-1/TRBV3-2 CASSRGYEQYF
TRBV11-2 CASSLDLRYGYTF
TRBV5-4 CASSLAADRGRTEAFF
TRBV10-1 CASSGGPRGRDGYTF
TRBV10-3 CAISESGRAGELFF
TRBV7-6 CASSKTGIGANVLTF
TRBV1 CTSSQLTGSSGNTIYF
TRBV2 CASSDVGQGSSKGYTF
TRBV4-1 CASSQELGGAQPQHF
TRBV18 CASSPTVDQPQHF
TRBV5-6 CASSLFLGGSPDTQYF
TRBV3-1/TRBV3-2 CASSIARGPNEQFF
TRBV6-1 CASSETGGGWAFF
TRBV9 CASSAGGGLETQYF
TRBV10-2 CASVDRGRGSNQPQHF
TRBV11-3 CASSLTGNPQHF
TRBV4-2 CASSQAYYKKTRDTYNEQFF
TRBV12-3/TRBV12-4 CASSSGTVGEQYF
TRBV6-5 CASRRGFTGANVLTF